What follows is one T cell receptor (beta chain) and its context. Both 60 Vbeta primers and 13 Jbeta primers went into the PCR. The method was immunoSEQ multiplex PCR; TCRdb's version includes in-frame clones alone and lacks a portion of them. The sample carries approximately 45,000 clones, about two thirds recorded once. Germline values: CDR1 MGHRA, CDR2 YSYEKL. With 0 bases removed from V and 9 bases from J, the gap between germline ends came to 24 bases. This CDR3 is 18 amino acids long. This sample is drawn from a study of cytomegalovirus exposure and HLA in healthy donors. The TCR was taken from a woman aged 25 to 45 in good health and CMV-seronegative. The J gene is TRBJ2-1, the V gene TRBV4-1, with D tentatively TRBD1 (5 bases). Sequencing was done on a sample of PBMCs. The CDR3 loop reads CASSQEGAISGIPGEQFF. The DNA for the CDR3 is TGCGCCAGCAGCCAAGAAGGGGCTATTAGTGGGATACCCGGTGAGCAGTTCTTC.